Listed below are T cell receptor beta chains from one sample, sequenced in a study of shared clonotypes between healthy human individuals. TCRdb's copy holds only in-frame clones and misses some; the assay was immunoSEQ multiplex PCR. The sample lists some 2,100,000 clones, approximately 96% occurring once. Sequenced sample: naive CD4+ T cells sorted from blood. The receptors derive from a man between 18 and 29 years old in good health. CDR3s include the opening cysteine and the closing phenylalanine or tryptophan. Fields, in order: CDR3 protein, D gene, V gene, J gene. D genes are given only for firm matches.

CDR3aa: CASSQREVKYNEQFF
d_gene: TRBD2
v_gene: TRBV2
j_gene: TRBJ2-1

CDR3aa: CASSKEGGHSVGYTF
d_gene: .
v_gene: TRBV21-1
j_gene: TRBJ1-2

CDR3aa: CASSRLVLETQYF
d_gene: .
v_gene: TRBV4-1
j_gene: TRBJ2-5

CDR3aa: CASSVGPTAGEGEQYF
d_gene: TRBD2
v_gene: TRBV9
j_gene: TRBJ2-7

CDR3aa: CASSISGTSGVREQFF
d_gene: TRBD2
v_gene: TRBV19
j_gene: TRBJ2-1

CDR3aa: CASSLDGPSNQPQHF
d_gene: .
v_gene: TRBV11-2
j_gene: TRBJ1-5

CDR3aa: CASSERANYGYTF
d_gene: .
v_gene: TRBV6-1
j_gene: TRBJ1-2

CDR3aa: CASSPTTVSYNQPQHF
d_gene: .
v_gene: TRBV11-2
j_gene: TRBJ1-5

CDR3aa: CASTLAPISGANVLTF
d_gene: .
v_gene: TRBV6-6
j_gene: TRBJ2-6

CDR3aa: CASSLGPESNEQYF
d_gene: .
v_gene: TRBV6-5
j_gene: TRBJ2-7

CDR3aa: CASSRGGKDGNTIYF
d_gene: .
v_gene: TRBV28
j_gene: TRBJ1-3

CDR3aa: CASSQRTSGSSGRQFF
d_gene: TRBD2
v_gene: TRBV11-2
j_gene: TRBJ2-1

CDR3aa: CASSLLEYPTFNYGYTF
d_gene: .
v_gene: TRBV28
j_gene: TRBJ1-2

CDR3aa: CASSLSGWGDYEQYF
d_gene: .
v_gene: TRBV5-1
j_gene: TRBJ2-7

CDR3aa: CASSLGQTIQETQYF
d_gene: .
v_gene: TRBV7-8
j_gene: TRBJ2-5

CDR3aa: CASNTQGLGYGYTF
d_gene: .
v_gene: TRBV19
j_gene: TRBJ1-2

CDR3aa: CASSDRGTGGVINGYTF
d_gene: TRBD1
v_gene: TRBV6-1
j_gene: TRBJ1-2

CDR3aa: CASSVGLAGGNEQFF
d_gene: TRBD2
v_gene: TRBV28
j_gene: TRBJ2-1

CDR3aa: CASSLGYSSNTEAFF
d_gene: .
v_gene: TRBV6-5
j_gene: TRBJ1-1

CDR3aa: CASSRVAGPGELFF
d_gene: .
v_gene: TRBV14
j_gene: TRBJ2-2

CDR3aa: CARAEGVGSPLHF
d_gene: .
v_gene: TRBV7-2
j_gene: TRBJ1-6

CDR3aa: CASSPHPLGSSPEQYF
d_gene: .
v_gene: TRBV18
j_gene: TRBJ2-7

CDR3aa: CASSNPSWGAADTQYF
d_gene: .
v_gene: TRBV19
j_gene: TRBJ2-3

CDR3aa: CASSPPSWVGKQPQHF
d_gene: .
v_gene: TRBV28
j_gene: TRBJ1-5

CDR3aa: CASSLASGGSYEQYF
d_gene: TRBD2
v_gene: TRBV11-2
j_gene: TRBJ2-7

CDR3aa: CAISDSSGGYEQYF
d_gene: TRBD2
v_gene: TRBV10-3
j_gene: TRBJ2-7

CDR3aa: CASSADSEYQPQHF
d_gene: .
v_gene: TRBV7-2
j_gene: TRBJ1-5

CDR3aa: CASSSPGQGLWTNEKLFF
d_gene: TRBD1
v_gene: TRBV27
j_gene: TRBJ1-4

CDR3aa: CASSQGSRTTGELFF
d_gene: .
v_gene: TRBV4-1
j_gene: TRBJ2-2

CDR3aa: CASSDSGTAPYEQYF
d_gene: .
v_gene: TRBV25-1
j_gene: TRBJ2-7

CDR3aa: CASSLNPPRTGWDTQYF
d_gene: .
v_gene: TRBV28
j_gene: TRBJ2-3

CDR3aa: CASSLSGGTSGANVLTF
d_gene: .
v_gene: TRBV7-3
j_gene: TRBJ2-6

CDR3aa: CAISESNSLIADTQYF
d_gene: .
v_gene: TRBV10-3
j_gene: TRBJ2-3

CDR3aa: CASAESGDRIKPQHF
d_gene: .
v_gene: TRBV19
j_gene: TRBJ1-5

CDR3aa: CASSNRAPNTGELFF
d_gene: .
v_gene: TRBV18
j_gene: TRBJ2-2

CDR3aa: CASSPPYNEQFF
d_gene: .
v_gene: TRBV18
j_gene: TRBJ2-1

CDR3aa: CASSERGLSPYTDTQYF
d_gene: .
v_gene: TRBV9
j_gene: TRBJ2-3

CDR3aa: CASSLGPVSNQPQHF
d_gene: .
v_gene: TRBV5-1
j_gene: TRBJ1-5

CDR3aa: CASSLTSLHEQYF
d_gene: .
v_gene: TRBV27
j_gene: TRBJ2-7

CDR3aa: CASRVGTQETQYF
d_gene: .
v_gene: TRBV10-2
j_gene: TRBJ2-5

CDR3aa: CASRGGAVYNEQFF
d_gene: TRBD2
v_gene: TRBV10-1
j_gene: TRBJ2-1

CDR3aa: CSIQGTEQFF
d_gene: .
v_gene: TRBV29-1
j_gene: TRBJ2-1